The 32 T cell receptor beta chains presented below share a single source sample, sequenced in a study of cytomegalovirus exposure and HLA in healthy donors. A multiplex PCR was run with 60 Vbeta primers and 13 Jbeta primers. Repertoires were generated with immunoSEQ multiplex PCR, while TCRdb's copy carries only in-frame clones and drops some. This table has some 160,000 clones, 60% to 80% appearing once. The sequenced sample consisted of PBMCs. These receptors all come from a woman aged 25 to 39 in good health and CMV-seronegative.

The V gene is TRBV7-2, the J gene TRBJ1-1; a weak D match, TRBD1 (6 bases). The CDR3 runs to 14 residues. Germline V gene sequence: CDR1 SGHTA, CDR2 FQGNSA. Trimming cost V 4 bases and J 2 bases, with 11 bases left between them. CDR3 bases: TGTGCCAGCAGCTACCGACAGGAAAACACTGAAGCTTTCTTT. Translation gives CASSYRQENTEAFF.

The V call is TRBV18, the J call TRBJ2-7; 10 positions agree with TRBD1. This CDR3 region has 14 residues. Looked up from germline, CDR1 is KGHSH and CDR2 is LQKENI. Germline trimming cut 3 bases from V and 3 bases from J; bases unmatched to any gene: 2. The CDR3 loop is CASSPGTGVYEQYF. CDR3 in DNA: TGTGCCAGCTCACCGGGGACAGGGGTCTACGAGCAGTACTTC.

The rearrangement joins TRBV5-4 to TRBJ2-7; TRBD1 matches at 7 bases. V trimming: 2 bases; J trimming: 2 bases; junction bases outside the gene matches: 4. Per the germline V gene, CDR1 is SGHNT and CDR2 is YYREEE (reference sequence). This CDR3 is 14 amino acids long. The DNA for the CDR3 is TGTGCCAGCAGCTTAACAGGGGACACCTACGAGCAGTACTTC. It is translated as CASSLTGDTYEQYF.

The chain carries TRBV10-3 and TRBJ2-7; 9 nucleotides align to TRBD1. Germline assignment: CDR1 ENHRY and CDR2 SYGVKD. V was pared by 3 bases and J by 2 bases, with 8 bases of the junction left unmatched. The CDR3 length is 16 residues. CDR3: CAISDPPGQGTYEQYF. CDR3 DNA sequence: TGTGCCATCAGTGACCCCCCGGGACAGGGCACCTACGAGCAGTACTTC.

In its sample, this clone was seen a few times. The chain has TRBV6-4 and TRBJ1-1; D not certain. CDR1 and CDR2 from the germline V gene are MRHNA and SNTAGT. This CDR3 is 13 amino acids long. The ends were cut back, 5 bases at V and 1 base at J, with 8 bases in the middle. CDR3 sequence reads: CASSFTENTEAFF. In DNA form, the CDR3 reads TGTGCCAGCAGTTTTACAGAGAACACTGAAGCTTTCTTT.

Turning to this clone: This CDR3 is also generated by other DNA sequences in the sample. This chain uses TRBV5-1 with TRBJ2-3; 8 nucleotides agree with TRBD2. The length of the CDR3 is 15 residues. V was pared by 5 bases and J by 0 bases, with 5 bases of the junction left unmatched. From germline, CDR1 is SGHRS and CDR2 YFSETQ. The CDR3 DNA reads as TGCGCCAGCAGTTTAGCGGGGAGAAGCACAGATACGCAGTATTTT. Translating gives CASSLAGRSTDTQYF.

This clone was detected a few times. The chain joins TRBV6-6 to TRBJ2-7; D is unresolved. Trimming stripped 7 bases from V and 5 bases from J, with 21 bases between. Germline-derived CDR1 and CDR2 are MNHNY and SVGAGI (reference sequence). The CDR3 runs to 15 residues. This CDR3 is CASKDDGSLGHEQYF. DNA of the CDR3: TGTGCCAGCAAGGATGACGGGTCCCTTGGCCACGAGCAGTACTTC.

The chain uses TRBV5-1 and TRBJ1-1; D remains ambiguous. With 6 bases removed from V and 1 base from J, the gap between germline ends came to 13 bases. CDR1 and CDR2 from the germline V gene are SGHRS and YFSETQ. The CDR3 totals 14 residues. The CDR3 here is CASNLGSGNTEAFF. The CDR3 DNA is TGCGCCAGCAACCTCGGCTCGGGGAACACTGAAGCTTTCTTT. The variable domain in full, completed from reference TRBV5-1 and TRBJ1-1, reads KAGVTQTPRYLIKTRGQQVTLSCSPISGHRSVSWYQQTPGQGLQFLFEYFSETQRNKGNFPGRFSGRQFSNSRSEMNVSTLELGDSALYLCASNLGSGNTEAFFGQGTRLTVV.

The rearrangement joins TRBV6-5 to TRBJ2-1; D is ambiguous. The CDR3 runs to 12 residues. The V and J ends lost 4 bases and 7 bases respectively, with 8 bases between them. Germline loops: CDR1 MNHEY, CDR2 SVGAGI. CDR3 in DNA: TGTGCCAGCAGTTCGACTTTGAATGAGCAGTTCTTC. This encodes CASSSTLNEQFF.

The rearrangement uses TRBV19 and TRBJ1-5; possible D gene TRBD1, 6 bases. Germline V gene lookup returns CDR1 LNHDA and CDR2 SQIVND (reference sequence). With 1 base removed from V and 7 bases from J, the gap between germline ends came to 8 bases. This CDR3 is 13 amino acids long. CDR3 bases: TGTGCCAGTAGTATAGTACAGGGACAGCCCCAGCATTTT. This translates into CASSIVQGQPQHF.

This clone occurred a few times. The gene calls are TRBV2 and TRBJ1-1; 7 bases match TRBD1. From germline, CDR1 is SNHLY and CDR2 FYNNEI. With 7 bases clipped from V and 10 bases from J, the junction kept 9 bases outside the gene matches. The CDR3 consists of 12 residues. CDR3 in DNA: TGTGCCAGCATTGCAGGGGGATGGACAGCTTTCTTT. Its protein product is CASIAGGWTAFF.

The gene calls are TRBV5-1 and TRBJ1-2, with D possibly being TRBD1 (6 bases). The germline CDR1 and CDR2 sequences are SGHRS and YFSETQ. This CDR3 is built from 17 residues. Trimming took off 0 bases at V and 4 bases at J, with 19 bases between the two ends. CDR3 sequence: CASSLVRTDSRSYGYTF. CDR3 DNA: TGCGCCAGCAGCTTGGTCCGGACAGACTCCCGATCCTATGGCTACACCTTC.

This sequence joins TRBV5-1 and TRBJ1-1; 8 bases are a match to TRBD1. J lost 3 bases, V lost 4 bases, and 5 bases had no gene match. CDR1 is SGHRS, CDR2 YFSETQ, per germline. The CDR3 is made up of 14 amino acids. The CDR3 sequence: CASSAPGQDTEAFF. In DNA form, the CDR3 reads TGCGCCAGCAGCGCTCCGGGACAGGACACTGAAGCTTTCTTT.

The CDR3 region is CASSFEGNTEAFF. Written as DNA, the CDR3 is TGCGCCAGCAGCTTTGAGGGGAACACTGAAGCTTTCTTT. J is TRBJ1-1 and V is TRBV5-1; D is uncertain. The CDR3 extends over 13 amino acids. The ends were cut back, 2 bases at V and 1 base at J, with 6 bases in the middle. Germline V lookup: CDR1 SGHRS, CDR2 YFSETQ.

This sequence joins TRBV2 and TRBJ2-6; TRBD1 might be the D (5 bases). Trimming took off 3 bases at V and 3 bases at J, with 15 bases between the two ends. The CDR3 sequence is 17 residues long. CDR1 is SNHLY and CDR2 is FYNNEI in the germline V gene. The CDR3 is CASSDIRAPRGANVLTF. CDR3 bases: TGTGCCAGCAGTGACATCAGGGCCCCTCGTGGGGCCAACGTCCTGACTTTC.

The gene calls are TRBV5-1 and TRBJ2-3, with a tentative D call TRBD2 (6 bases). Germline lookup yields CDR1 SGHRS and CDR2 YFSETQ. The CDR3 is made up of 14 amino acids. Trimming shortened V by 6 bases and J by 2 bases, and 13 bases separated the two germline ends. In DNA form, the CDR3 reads TGCGCCAGCACCCTTACTAGCCCCACAGATACGCAGTATTTT. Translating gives CASTLTSPTDTQYF.

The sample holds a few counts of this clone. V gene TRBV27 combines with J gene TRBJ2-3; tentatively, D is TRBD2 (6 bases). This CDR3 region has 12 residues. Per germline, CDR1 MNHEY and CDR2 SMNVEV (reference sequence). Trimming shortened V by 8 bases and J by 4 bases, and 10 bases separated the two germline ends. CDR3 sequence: CASGSGADTQYF. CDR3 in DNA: TGTGCCAGCGGGTCGGGGGCAGATACGCAGTATTTT.

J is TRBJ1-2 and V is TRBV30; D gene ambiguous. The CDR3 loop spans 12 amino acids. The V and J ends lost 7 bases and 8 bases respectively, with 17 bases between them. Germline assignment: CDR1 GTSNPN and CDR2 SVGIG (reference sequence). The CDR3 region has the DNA TGTGCCTATCTTTCCGGTATAGAGGGCTACACCTTC. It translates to CAYLSGIEGYTF.

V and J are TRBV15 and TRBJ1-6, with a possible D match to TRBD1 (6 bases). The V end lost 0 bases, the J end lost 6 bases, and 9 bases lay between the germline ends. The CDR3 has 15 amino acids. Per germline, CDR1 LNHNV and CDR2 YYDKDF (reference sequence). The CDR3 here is CATSREQGPNSPLHF. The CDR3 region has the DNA TGTGCCACCAGCAGAGAACAGGGTCCTAATTCACCCCTCCACTTT.

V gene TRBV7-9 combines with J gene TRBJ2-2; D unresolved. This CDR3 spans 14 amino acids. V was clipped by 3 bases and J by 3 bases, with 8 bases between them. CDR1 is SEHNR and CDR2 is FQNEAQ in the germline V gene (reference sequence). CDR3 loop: CASSLVQYTGELFF. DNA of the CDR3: TGTGCCAGCAGCTTGGTACAGTACACCGGGGAGCTGTTTTTT.

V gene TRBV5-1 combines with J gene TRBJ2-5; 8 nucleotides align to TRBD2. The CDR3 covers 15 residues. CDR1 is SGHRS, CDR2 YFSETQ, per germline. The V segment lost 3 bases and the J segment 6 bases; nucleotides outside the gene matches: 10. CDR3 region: CASSSSSGVPKTQYF. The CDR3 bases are TGCGCCAGCAGCTCTAGTAGCGGGGTCCCTAAGACCCAGTACTTC.

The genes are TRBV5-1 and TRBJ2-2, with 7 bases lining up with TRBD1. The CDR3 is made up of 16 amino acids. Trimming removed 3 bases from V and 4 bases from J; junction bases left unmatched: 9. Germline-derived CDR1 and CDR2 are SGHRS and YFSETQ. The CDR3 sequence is CASSSPTGYSTGELFF. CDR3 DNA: TGCGCCAGCAGCTCACCGACAGGGTACAGCACCGGGGAGCTGTTTTTT.

DNA for the CDR3: TGTGCCAGTAGCAGGACCAACAGGGGTGAGCAGTACTTC. Protein sequence: CASSRTNRGEQYF. The V gene is TRBV19, the J gene TRBJ2-7; 7 bases agree with TRBD1. V dropped 6 bases and J dropped 7; count of bases not matched to a gene: 9. Germline CDR1 reads LNHDA; CDR2 reads SQIVND (reference sequence). The CDR3 has 13 residues.

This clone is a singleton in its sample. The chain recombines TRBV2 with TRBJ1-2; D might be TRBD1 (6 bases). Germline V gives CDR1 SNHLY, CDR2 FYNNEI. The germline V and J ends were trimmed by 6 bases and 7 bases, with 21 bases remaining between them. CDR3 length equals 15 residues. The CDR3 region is CASRIGAVRGAGYTF. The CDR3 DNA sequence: TGTGCCAGCAGAATAGGGGCAGTTCGGGGGGCTGGCTACACCTTC.

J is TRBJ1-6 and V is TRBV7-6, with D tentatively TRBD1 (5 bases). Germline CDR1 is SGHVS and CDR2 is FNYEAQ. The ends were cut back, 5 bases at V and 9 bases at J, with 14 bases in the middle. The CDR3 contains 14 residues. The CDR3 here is CASSPRVGGSPLHF. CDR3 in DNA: TGTGCCAGCAGCCCCAGGGTGGGTGGTTCACCCCTCCACTTT. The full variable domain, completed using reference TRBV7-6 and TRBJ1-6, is GAGVSQSPRYKVTKRGQDVALRCDPISGHVSLYWYRQALGQGPEFLTYFNYEAQQDKSGLPNDRFSAERPEGSISTLTIQRTEQRDSAMYRCASSPRVGGSPLHFGNGTRLTVT.

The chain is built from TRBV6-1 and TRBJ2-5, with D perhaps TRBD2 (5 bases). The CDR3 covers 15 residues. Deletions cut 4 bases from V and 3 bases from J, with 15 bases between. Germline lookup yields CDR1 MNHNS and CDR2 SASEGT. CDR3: CASSAQAGSKETQYF. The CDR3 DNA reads TGTGCCAGCAGTGCCCAAGCTGGGAGCAAAGAGACCCAGTACTTC.

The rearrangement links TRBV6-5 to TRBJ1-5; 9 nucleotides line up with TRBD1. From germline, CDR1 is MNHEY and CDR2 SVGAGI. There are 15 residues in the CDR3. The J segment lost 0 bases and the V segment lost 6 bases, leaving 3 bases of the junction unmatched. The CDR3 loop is CASRPQGASNQPQHF. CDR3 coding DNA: TGTGCCAGCAGACCACAGGGGGCTAGCAATCAGCCCCAGCATTTT.

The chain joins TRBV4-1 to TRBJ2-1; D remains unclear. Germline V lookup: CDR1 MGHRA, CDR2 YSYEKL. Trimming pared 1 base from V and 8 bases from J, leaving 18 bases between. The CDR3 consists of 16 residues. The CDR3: CASSQGAALLVYEQFF. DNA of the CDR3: TGCGCCAGCAGCCAAGGGGCTGCTTTACTGGTCTATGAGCAGTTCTTC.

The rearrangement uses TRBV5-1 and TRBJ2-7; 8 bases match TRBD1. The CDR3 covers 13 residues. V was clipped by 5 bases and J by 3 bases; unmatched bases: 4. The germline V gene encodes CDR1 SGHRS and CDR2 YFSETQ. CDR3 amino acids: CASSLTGDYEQYF. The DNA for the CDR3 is TGCGCCAGCAGTCTGACAGGGGACTACGAGCAGTACTTC.

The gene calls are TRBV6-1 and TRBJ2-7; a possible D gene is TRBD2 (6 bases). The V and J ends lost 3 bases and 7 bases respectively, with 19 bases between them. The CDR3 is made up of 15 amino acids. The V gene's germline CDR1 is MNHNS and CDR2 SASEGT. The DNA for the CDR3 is TGTGCCAGCAGTGACCTCTCCCGGGACTCGGGAGAGCAGTACTTC. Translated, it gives CASSDLSRDSGEQYF.

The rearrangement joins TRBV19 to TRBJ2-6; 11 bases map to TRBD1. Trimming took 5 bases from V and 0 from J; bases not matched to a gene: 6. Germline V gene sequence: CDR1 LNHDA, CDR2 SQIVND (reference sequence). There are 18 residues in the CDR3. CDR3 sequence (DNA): TGTGCCAGTAGTCCCTTCGGGACAGGGGGCTCTGGGGCCAACGTCCTGACTTTC. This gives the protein CASSPFGTGGSGANVLTF.

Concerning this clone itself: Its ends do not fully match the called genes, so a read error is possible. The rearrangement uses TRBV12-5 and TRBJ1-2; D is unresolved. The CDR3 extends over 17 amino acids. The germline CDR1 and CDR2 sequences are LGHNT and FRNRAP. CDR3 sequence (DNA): TGTGCTAGTGCTTTGAGAGGGAACTCCCCCTCTAACTATGGCTACACCTTC. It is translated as CASALRGNSPSNYGYTF.